This TCR beta chain derives from a study of shared clonotypes between healthy human individuals. This clone was detected once. Its antigen is unidentified. CD45RA-negative memory and CD45RA+ naive subsets were split from the CD4+ cells. Study findings and constraints: Blood alone was sampled, and tissue repertoires likely differ. Limitation of the genetic and exposure-history diversity represented came from the few donors.

CDR1 SGHRS and CDR2 YFSETQ come from the germline V gene. This CDR3 contains 16 residues. The J segment lost 4 bases and the V segment lost 0 bases, leaving 8 bases of the junction unmatched. The method was immunoSEQ multiplex PCR; TCRdb's version includes in-frame clones alone and lacks a portion of them. The data hold some 1 million clones, with roughly 70% observed a single time. The sample consisted of memory CD4+ T cells sorted from blood. Stated subset: CD45RA-negative fraction. The clonotype originates from a man younger than 35 in good health. V gene TRBV5-1 combines with J gene TRBJ2-7, with 9 bases fitting TRBD1. The CDR3 coding sequence is TGCGCCAGCAGCTTGGATTTGGGACAGGGTTTTTACGAGCAGTACTTC. It encodes CASSLDLGQGFYEQYF.